These 10 T cell receptor beta chains were all obtained from the same sample, sequenced in a study of blood T cells in healthy people across ages. Combining a sample-barcoded 5' primer with a J-beta primer mix, a second PCR ran for 7 to 11 cycles. TCRdb called the 5' RACE reads again in MiXCR, with one record for every CDR3 protein. Altogether some 1.8 million distinct CDR3 sequences are present, about 39% being singletons, with the ten largest covering approximately 22%. The material sequenced was blood. These receptors originate from a human donor in good health.

The chain has TRBV4-2 and TRBJ1-2; weak D call: TRBD1 (6 bases). Between the trimmed V and J ends, which lost 4 bases and 4 bases, there was a span of 13 bases. This CDR3 is built from 14 residues. Germline assignment: CDR1 LGHNA and CDR2 YNFKEQ. In DNA, the CDR3 is TGTGCCAGCAGCCCTGGACAGCTTTCCTATGGCTACACCTTC. Amino acid sequence: CASSPGQLSYGYTF.

The V call is TRBV12-3 or TRBV12-4, the J call TRBJ1-6, with D perhaps matching TRBD1 (6 bases). CDR3 size: 14 residues. The V end lost 3 bases, the J end lost 8 bases, and 11 bases lay between the germline ends. The DNA of the CDR3 is TGTGCCAGCAGTTTTCTAGGGGGGGATTCACCCCTCCACTTT. This encodes CASSFLGGDSPLHF.

The chain joins TRBV7-9 to TRBJ2-7; D perhaps matches TRBD1 (5 bases). The CDR3 consists of 16 residues. The germline V and J ends were trimmed by 5 bases and 2 bases, with 19 bases remaining between them. Germline assignment: CDR1 SEHNR and CDR2 FQNEAQ (reference sequence). The CDR3 loop reads CASSLQVTQIPYEQYF. The CDR3 region has the DNA TGTGCCAGCAGCCTACAGGTTACACAAATACCCTACGAGCAGTACTTC. Full variable domain (remainder filled in from reference TRBV7-9 and TRBJ2-7): DTGVSQNPRHKITKRGQNVTFRCDPISEHNRLYWYRQTLGQGPEFLTYFQNEAQLEKSRLLSDRFSAERPKGSFSTLEIQRTEQGDSAMYLCASSLQVTQIPYEQYFGPGTRLTVT.

The rearrangement joins TRBV7-2 to TRBJ2-7; D remains ambiguous. Germline CDR1 is SGHTA and CDR2 is FQGNSA. V was pared by 5 bases and J by 3 bases, with 14 bases between. The CDR3 is made up of 14 amino acids. CDR3 nucleotide sequence: TGTGCCAGCAGCACCCGCCCGGGCTACTACGAGCAGTACTTC. It encodes CASSTRPGYYEQYF.

This chain uses TRBV7-9 with TRBJ1-1, with D possibly TRBD1 on 6 matching bases. The ends were cut back, 5 bases at V and 3 bases at J, with 13 bases in the middle. The CDR3 spans 14 residues. Germline assignment: CDR1 SEHNR and CDR2 FQNEAQ (reference sequence). The CDR3 DNA reads as TGTGCCAGCAGCGTAAGACAGGCTGACACTGAAGCTTTCTTT. It codes for CASSVRQADTEAFF.

The V call is TRBV10-3, the J call TRBJ2-5; 9 bases match TRBD1. The V and J ends lost 2 bases and 2 bases, in that order; junction bases with no gene match: 3. The germline V gene has CDR1 ENHRY and CDR2 SYGVKD. This CDR3 has 15 residues. CDR3 residues: CAISEPTGGQETQYF. CDR3 DNA: TGTGCCATCAGTGAGCCGACAGGGGGACAAGAGACCCAGTACTTC.

This clonotype has just a few counts. The J gene is TRBJ1-5, the V gene TRBV7-3, with D possibly matching TRBD1 (5 bases). CDR1 is SGHTA, CDR2 FQGTGA, per germline. V was clipped by 4 bases and J by 0 bases, with 16 bases between them. The CDR3 runs to 17 residues. The CDR3 DNA sequence: TGTGCCAGCAGCTCCCTCTTGGGGGGGTATAGCAATCAGCCCCAGCATTTT. Translating it yields CASSSLLGGYSNQPQHF.

This clonotype has only a few counts. For the CDR3, the DNA is TGTGCCAGCAGCTTAGGACTAGCGGGGGATTACCAAGAGACCCAGTACTTC. Translated, it gives CASSLGLAGDYQETQYF. The chain has TRBV7-2 and TRBJ2-5; 12 bases match TRBD2. Per the germline V gene, CDR1 is SGHTA and CDR2 is FQGNSA. This CDR3 is built from 17 residues. Trimming at V came to 1 base and at J to 0 bases, leaving 3 bases not matched to a gene.

This clonotype was recorded many times. V is TRBV7-9 and J is TRBJ1-1; D remains unclear. Germline assignment: CDR1 SEHNR and CDR2 FQNEAQ (reference sequence). The CDR3 spans 11 residues. V shed 5 bases and J shed 11 bases, with 12 bases lying between them. In DNA, the CDR3 is TGTGCCAGCAGCAACCGGGATGGGGCTTTCTTT. This translates into CASSNRDGAFF. The whole variable domain, remainder taken from reference TRBV7-9 and TRBJ1-1, is DTGVSQNPRHKITKRGQNVTFRCDPISEHNRLYWYRQTLGQGPEFLTYFQNEAQLEKSRLLSDRFSAERPKGSFSTLEIQRTEQGDSAMYLCASSNRDGAFFGQGTRLTVV.

This chain links TRBV28 with TRBJ2-7; D gene ambiguous. Trimming took off 2 bases at V and 4 bases at J, with 9 bases between the two ends. The CDR3 has 13 residues. Germline V gene data show CDR1 as MDHEN and CDR2 as SYDVKM. The CDR3 here is CASSLGYVYEQYF. CDR3 nucleotide sequence: TGTGCCAGCAGTTTAGGTTATGTTTACGAGCAGTACTTC.